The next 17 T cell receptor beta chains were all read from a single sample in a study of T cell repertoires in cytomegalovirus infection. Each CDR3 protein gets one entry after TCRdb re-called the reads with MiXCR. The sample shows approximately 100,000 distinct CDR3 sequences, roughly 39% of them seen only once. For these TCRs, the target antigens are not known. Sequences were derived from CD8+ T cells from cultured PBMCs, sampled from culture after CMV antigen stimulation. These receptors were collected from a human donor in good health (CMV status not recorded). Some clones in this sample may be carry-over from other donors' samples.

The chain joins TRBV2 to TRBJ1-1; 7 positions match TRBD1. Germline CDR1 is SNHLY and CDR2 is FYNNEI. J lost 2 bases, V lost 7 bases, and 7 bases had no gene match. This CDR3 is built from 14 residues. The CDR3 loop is CASTQTGYNTEAFF. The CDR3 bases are TGTGCCAGCACGCAGACAGGGTACAACACTGAAGCTTTCTTT.

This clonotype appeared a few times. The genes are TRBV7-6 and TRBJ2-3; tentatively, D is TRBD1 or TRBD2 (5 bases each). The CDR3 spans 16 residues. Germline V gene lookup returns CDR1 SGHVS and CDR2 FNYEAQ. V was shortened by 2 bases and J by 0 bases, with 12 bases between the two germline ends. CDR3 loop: CASSLLVGPSTDTQYF. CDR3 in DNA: TGTGCCAGCAGCTTACTCGTGGGACCTAGCACAGATACGCAGTATTTT.

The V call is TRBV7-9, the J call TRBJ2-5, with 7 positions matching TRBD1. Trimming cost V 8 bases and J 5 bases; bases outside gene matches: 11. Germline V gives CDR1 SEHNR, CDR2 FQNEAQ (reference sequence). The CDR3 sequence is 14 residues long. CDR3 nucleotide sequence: TGTGCCAGCTCCTCGAACCAGGGGGTTGAGACCCAGTACTTC. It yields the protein CASSSNQGVETQYF.

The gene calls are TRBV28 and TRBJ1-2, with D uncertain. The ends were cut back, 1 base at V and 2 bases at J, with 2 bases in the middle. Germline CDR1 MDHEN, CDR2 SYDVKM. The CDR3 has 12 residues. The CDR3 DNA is TGTGCCAGCAGTTTATCGAACTATGGCTACACCTTC. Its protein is CASSLSNYGYTF.

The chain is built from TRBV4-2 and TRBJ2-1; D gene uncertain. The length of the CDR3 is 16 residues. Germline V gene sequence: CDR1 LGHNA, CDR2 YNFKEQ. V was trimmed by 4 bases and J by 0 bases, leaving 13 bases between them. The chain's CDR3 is CASSLRTVPSYNEQFF. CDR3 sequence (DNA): TGTGCCAGCAGCCTTCGGACCGTACCCTCCTACAATGAGCAGTTCTTC.

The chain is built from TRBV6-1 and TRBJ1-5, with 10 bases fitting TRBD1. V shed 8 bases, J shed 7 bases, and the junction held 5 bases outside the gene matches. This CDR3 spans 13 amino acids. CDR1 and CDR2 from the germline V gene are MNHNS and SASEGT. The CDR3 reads CASWGQGNQPQHF. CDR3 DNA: TGTGCCAGCTGGGGACAGGGGAACCAGCCCCAGCATTTT.

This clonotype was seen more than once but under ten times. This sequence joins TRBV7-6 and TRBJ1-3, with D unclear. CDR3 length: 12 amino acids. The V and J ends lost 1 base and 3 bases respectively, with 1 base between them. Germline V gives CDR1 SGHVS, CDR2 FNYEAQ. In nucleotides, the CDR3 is TGTGCCAGCAGCTTAGTTGGAAACACCATATATTTT. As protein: CASSLVGNTIYF.

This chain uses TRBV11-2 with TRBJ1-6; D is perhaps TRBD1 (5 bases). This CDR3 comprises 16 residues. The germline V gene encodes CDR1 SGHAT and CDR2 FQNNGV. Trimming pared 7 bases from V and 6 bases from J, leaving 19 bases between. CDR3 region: CASNVGRGKVNSPLHF. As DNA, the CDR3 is TGTGCCAGCAACGTCGGGCGGGGCAAGGTTAATTCACCCCTCCACTTT. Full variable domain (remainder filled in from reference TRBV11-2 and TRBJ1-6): EAGVAQSPRYKIIEKRQSVAFWCNPISGHATLYWYQQILGQGPKLLIQFQNNGVVDDSQLPKDRFSAERLKGVDSTLKIQPAKLEDSAVYLCASNVGRGKVNSPLHFGNGTRLTVT.

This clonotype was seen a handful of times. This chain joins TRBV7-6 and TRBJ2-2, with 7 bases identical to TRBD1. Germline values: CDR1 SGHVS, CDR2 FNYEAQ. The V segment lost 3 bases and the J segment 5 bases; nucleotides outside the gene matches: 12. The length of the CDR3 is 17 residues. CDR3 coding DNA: TGTGCCAGCAGCTTCCCCAGAGGGGGCAGCCAAACCGGGGAGCTGTTTTTT. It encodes CASSFPRGGSQTGELFF.

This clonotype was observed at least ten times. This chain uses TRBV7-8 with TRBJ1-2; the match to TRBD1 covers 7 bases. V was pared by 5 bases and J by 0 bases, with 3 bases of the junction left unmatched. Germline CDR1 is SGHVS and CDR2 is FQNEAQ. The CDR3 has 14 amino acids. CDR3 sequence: CASSLGQTNYGYTF. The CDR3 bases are TGTGCCAGCAGCCTGGGACAGACTAACTATGGCTACACCTTC. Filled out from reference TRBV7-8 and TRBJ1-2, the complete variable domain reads GAGVSQSPRYKVAKRGQDVALRCDPISGHVSLFWYQQALGQGPEFLTYFQNEAQLDKSGLPSDRFFAERPEGSVSTLKIQRTQQEDSAVYLCASSLGQTNYGYTFGSGTRLTVV.

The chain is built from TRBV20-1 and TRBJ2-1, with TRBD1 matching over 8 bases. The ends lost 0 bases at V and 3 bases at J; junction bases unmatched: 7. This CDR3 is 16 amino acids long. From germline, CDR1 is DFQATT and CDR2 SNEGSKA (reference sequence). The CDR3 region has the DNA TGCAGTGCTAGAGATCTCCAGGGGGCCATCTACAATGAGCAGTTCTTC. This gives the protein CSARDLQGAIYNEQFF.

The CDR3 loop reads CASSISLGDASYNEQFF. The CDR3 coding sequence is TGTGCCAGTAGTATATCCTTAGGGGACGCATCCTACAATGAGCAGTTCTTC. V usage is TRBV19 and J usage is TRBJ2-1; tentatively, D is TRBD1 or TRBD2 (5 bases each). This CDR3 spans 17 amino acids. V was shortened by 2 bases and J by 1 base, with 15 bases between the two germline ends. The germline gives CDR1 LNHDA, CDR2 SQIVND (reference sequence).

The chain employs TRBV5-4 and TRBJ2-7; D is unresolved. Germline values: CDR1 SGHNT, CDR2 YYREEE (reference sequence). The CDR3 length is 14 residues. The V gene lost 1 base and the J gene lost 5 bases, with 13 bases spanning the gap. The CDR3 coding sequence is TGTGCCAGCAGCTTGCTTGACGGGTCCCACGAGCAGTACTTC. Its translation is CASSLLDGSHEQYF.

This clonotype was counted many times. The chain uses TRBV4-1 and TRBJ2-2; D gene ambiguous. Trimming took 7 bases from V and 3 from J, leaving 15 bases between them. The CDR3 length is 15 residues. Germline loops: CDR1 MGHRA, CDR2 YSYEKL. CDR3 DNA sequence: TGCGCCAGCACCCGTGGGCCTGGGGACACCGGGGAGCTGTTTTTT. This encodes CASTRGPGDTGELFF.

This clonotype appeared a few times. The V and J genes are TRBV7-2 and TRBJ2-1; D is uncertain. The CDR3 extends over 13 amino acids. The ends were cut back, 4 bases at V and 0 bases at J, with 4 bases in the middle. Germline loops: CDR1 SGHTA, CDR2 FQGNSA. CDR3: CASSWSSYNEQFF. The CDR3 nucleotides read TGTGCCAGCAGCTGGAGCTCCTACAATGAGCAGTTCTTC.

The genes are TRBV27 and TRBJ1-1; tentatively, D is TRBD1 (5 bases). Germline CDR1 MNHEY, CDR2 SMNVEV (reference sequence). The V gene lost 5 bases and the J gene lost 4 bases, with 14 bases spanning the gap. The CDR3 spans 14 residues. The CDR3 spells CASSIGTSGTEAFF. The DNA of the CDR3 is TGTGCCAGCAGTATCGGGACCTCCGGCACTGAAGCTTTCTTT.

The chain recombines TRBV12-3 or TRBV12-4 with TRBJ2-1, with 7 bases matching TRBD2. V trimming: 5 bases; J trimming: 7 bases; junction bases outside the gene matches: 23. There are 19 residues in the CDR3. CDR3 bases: TGTGCCAGCAGTCCCTCACCGGTTCCCCTAGTGGGGGGGATGAATGAGCAGTTCTTC. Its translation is CASSPSPVPLVGGMNEQFF.